The clone carrying this TCR beta chain was detected once. Antigen: not known. These data come from a study of T cell responses to AZD1222 COVID-19 vaccine. Study-wide points: Spike as a whole was targeted by vaccine-associated CD4 TCRs, dominant at 160-218 and 743-854. Spike-specific TCR repertoires showed rising breadth and depth after two AZD1222 doses. Donors in the cohort were predominantly white British and more often female, and clonal diversity was possibly underestimated. Nearly half of spike-specific TCRs reportedly go after variant regions that carry no mutations.

The repertoire was sequenced with immunoSEQ multiplex PCR; TCRdb's copy has only in-frame clones and lacks some. Altogether 140,000 or so clones are present, about 90% being singletons, with the ten largest covering approximately 2.1%. CDR1 is SGHRS, CDR2 YFSETQ, per germline. There are 13 residues in the CDR3. The germline V and J ends were trimmed by 3 bases and 1 base, with 6 bases remaining between them. The TCR sequence derives from an adult in good health. This chain joins TRBV5-1 and TRBJ2-3; D ambiguous. The material was peripheral blood, obtained on day 0 of AZD1222 vaccination. This chain's CDR3 is CASSSEGTDTQYF. CDR3 sequence (DNA): TGCGCCAGCAGCTCCGAGGGCACAGATACGCAGTATTTT.